This T cell receptor beta chain was retrieved from a study of T-cell reconstitution after alpha-beta-depleted transplantation in children. The library targeted TCRbeta and was prepared with unique molecular identifiers. One entry per CDR3 protein results from TCRdb running MiXCR on the PCR reads. The sample shows 380,000 or so distinct CDR3 sequences, about 14% of them seen only once. This clonotype has just a few counts. Trimming took 2 bases from V and 4 from J, leaving 12 bases between them. The CDR3 is 15 amino acids. Germline V lookup: CDR1 KGHSH, CDR2 LQKENI. This chain joins TRBV18 and TRBJ1-5, with D unclear. This TCR came from a human donor who donated a stem cell graft to a child with Fanconi anemia. Material: PBMCs, obtained from the stem cell graft. For the CDR3, the DNA is TGTGCCAGCTCACCAGGGATGGGGAATAATCAGCCCCAGCATTTT. It yields the protein CASSPGMGNNQPQHF.